The 10 T cell receptor beta chains presented below share a single source sample, sequenced in a study of T cell changes during pregnancy in multiple sclerosis. The protocol was immunoSEQ multiplex PCR, while the TCRdb copy is restricted to in-frame clones and leaves out a portion. The sample has approximately 70,000 clones, 90% to 95% seen once. The specimen was peripheral blood, collected in the third trimester of pregnancy. The receptors come from a female donor with multiple sclerosis, enrolled in a pregnancy study.

The chain is built from TRBV12-2 and TRBJ1-3; the DNA was not used to check the table's D call, TRBD1. TRBV12-2 is annotated as a pseudogene. The CDR3 has 15 amino acids. The CDR3, as DNA: TGTGCAAGTCGTCCGGACAAGAGCTCTGGAAACACCATATATTTT. Its protein product is CASRPDKSSGNTIYF.

The chain combines TRBV28 with TRBJ2-5; possibly TRBD2 for D (6 bases). Trimming shortened V by 6 bases and J by 5 bases, and 19 bases separated the two germline ends. Germline V gene lookup returns CDR1 MDHEN and CDR2 SYDVKM. The CDR3 loop spans 15 amino acids. The CDR3 nucleotides are TGTGCCAGCAGCACGGCTAGCGCCCGGGGGGAGACCCAGTACTTC. It encodes CASSTASARGETQYF.

This rearrangement joins TRBV5-4 to TRBJ2-1, with D tentatively TRBD1 (5 bases). V shed 0 bases and J shed 0 bases, with 7 bases lying between them. Germline-derived CDR1 and CDR2 are SGHNT and YYREEE (reference sequence). This CDR3 is 15 amino acids long. CDR3 in DNA: TGTGCCAGCAGCTTGGACAGGTACTCCTACAATGAGCAGTTCTTC. Amino acids: CASSLDRYSYNEQFF.

This clone was seen only once. V gene TRBV5-1 combines with J gene TRBJ2-2, with TRBD1 as a possible D gene (6 bases). The V end lost 4 bases, the J end lost 3 bases, and 10 bases lay between the germline ends. CDR1 SGHRS and CDR2 YFSETQ come from the germline V gene. CDR3 length equals 14 residues. In DNA form, the CDR3 reads TGCGCCAGCAGCCGTCAGGGGTACACCGGGGAGCTGTTTTTT. Its protein product is CASSRQGYTGELFF.

CDR3 coding DNA: TGTGCCAGCAGAACTAGCGGGAGCACCGGGGAGCTGTTTTTT. Encoded protein: CASRTSGSTGELFF. J is TRBJ2-2 and V is TRBV6-5; 11 bases are a match to TRBD2. V lost 6 bases to trimming and J lost 4 bases; unmatched junction nucleotides: 1. The V gene's germline CDR1 is MNHEY and CDR2 SVGAGI. This CDR3 comprises 14 residues.

V usage is TRBV7-2 and J usage is TRBJ1-1, with D possibly matching TRBD1 (6 bases). V was clipped by 1 base and J by 1 base, with 10 bases between them. Germline V gene data show CDR1 as SGHTA and CDR2 as FQGNSA. The CDR3 totals 15 residues. CDR3 region: CASSLGDKGNTEAFF. CDR3 sequence (DNA): TGTGCCAGCAGCTTAGGGGACAAAGGGAACACTGAAGCTTTCTTT.

The chain links TRBV7-2 to TRBJ2-2, with TRBD1 identical over 9 bases. The CDR3 has 15 residues. Germline V lookup: CDR1 SGHTA, CDR2 FQGNSA. J was trimmed by 1 base and V by 7 bases; bases with no gene match: 4. The DNA of the CDR3 is TGTGCCAGCAACCGACAGGGGGGGAACACCGGGGAGCTGTTTTTT. Its protein is CASNRQGGNTGELFF. Using reference TRBV7-2 and TRBJ2-2 for the parts outside the CDR3, the full variable domain is GAGVSQSPSNKVTEKGKDVELRCDPISGHTALYWYRQSLGQGLEFLIYFQGNSAPDKSGLPSDRFSAERTGGSVSTLTIQRTQQEDSAVYLCASNRQGGNTGELFFGEGSRLTVL.

V usage is TRBV30 and J usage is TRBJ1-5, with D possibly matching TRBD1 (5 bases). The ends were cut back, 3 bases at V and 6 bases at J, with 9 bases in the middle. The germline V gene encodes CDR1 GTSNPN and CDR2 SVGIG (reference sequence). This CDR3 region has 12 residues. The CDR3 region is CAWSGGTQPQHF. Here the CDR3 DNA reads TGTGCCTGGAGCGGAGGGACTCAGCCCCAGCATTTT. The full variable domain, with the rest looked up from reference TRBV30 and TRBJ1-5, is SQTIHQWPATLVQPVGSPLSLECTVEGTSNPNLYWYRQAAGRGLQLLFYSVGIGQISSEVPQNLSASRPQDRQFILSSKKLLLSDSGFYLCAWSGGTQPQHFGDGTRLSIL.

The chain links TRBV6-5 to TRBJ2-7; 10 bases are a match to TRBD1. This CDR3 comprises 15 residues. The germline CDR1 and CDR2 sequences are MNHEY and SVGAGI. J gave up 2 bases and V 6 bases, and 7 bases lay outside the gene matches. The CDR3 loop is CASSPDRGRPYEQYF. CDR3 nucleotides: TGTGCCAGCAGCCCAGACAGGGGGCGGCCCTACGAGCAGTACTTC.

CDR3: CASSYGGKGIYEQYF. In DNA, the CDR3 is TGTGCCAGCAGTTACGGGGGGAAGGGGATATACGAGCAGTACTTC. The rearrangement joins TRBV6-5 to TRBJ2-7; D is possibly TRBD2 (6 bases). V gave up 2 bases and J gave up 4 bases, with 15 bases separating them. The CDR3 loop spans 15 amino acids. Germline CDR1 reads MNHEY; CDR2 reads SVGAGI.